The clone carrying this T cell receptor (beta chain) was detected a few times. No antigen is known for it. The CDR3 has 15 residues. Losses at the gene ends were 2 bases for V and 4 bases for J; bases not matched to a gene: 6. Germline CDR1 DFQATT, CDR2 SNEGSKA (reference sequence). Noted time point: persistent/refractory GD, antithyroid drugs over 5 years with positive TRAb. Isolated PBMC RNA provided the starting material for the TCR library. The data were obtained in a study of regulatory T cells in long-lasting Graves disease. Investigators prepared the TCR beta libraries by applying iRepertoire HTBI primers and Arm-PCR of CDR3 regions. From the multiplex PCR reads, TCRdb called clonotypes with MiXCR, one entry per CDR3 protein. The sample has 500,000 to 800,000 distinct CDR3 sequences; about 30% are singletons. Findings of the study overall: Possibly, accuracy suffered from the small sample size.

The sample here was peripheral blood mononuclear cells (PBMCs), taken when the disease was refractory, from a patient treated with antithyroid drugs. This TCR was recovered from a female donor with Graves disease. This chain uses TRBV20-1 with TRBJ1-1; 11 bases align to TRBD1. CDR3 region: CSARTGQGAFTEAFF. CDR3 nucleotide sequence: TGCAGTGCTAGAACTGGACAGGGGGCATTCACTGAAGCTTTCTTT.